This T cell receptor (beta chain) derives from a study of HIV-infected children after antiretroviral therapy interruption. Indicated treatment: PENTA 11 planned treatment interruption arm or continuous ART arm. Naive CD4+ CD45RA+ CD45RO- T cells were sorted from thawed PBMCs. This clonotype has ten or more counts. CDR1 and CDR2 from the germline V gene are SGHAT and FQNNGV. The CDR3 loop spans 14 amino acids. V was shortened by 5 bases and J by 0 bases, with 7 bases between the two germline ends. Unique molecular identifiers were included in an RNA-based 3' RACE TCR library. TCRdb reprocessed the 3' RACE reads with MiXCR, giving one entry per CDR3 protein. The sample consists of 15,000 to 17,000 distinct CDR3 sequences, more than 3% of them appearing once.

Sequencing was performed on CD45RA+ CD4+ T cells from PBMCs, taken from a donor given antiretroviral therapy, either interrupted or continuous. The subset is: naive CD4+ CD45RA+ CD45RO- T cells. The clonotype originates from a child aged 2-17 years with HIV. The rearrangement joins TRBV11-2 to TRBJ2-2; D ambiguous. As DNA, the CDR3 is TGTGCCAGCAGCCCAACACCGAACACCGGGGAGCTGTTTTTT. Translating gives CASSPTPNTGELFF.